These T cell receptor beta chains were read from a single sample in a study of T cell responses to AZD1222 COVID-19 vaccine. Libraries were prepared by immunoSEQ multiplex PCR; TCRdb keeps only in-frame clonotypes and omits some of them. The sample lists some 150,000 clones; roughly 86% were seen once. Sample: peripheral blood, taken 28 days after the second dose of the MenACWY control vaccine. The receptors originated from an adult who received the MenACWY meningococcal vaccine as a control. CDR3s include the opening cysteine and the closing phenylalanine or tryptophan. The D gene is left open where the match is weak. Where a row states a size, it is once, few, many or the class of an expanded clone; other rows omit it.

CAISEVGSYEQYF | TGTGCCATCAGTGAGGTGGGTTCCTACGAGCAGTACTTC | few | - | TRBV10-3 | 13 | TRBJ2-7
CASSDVTGDEQFF | TGTGCCAGCTCAGACGTAACGGGGGATGAGCAGTTCTTC | - | - | TRBV18 | 13 | TRBJ2-1
CASSLGLNSPLHF | TGTGCCAGCAGCTTAGGGTTAAATTCACCCCTCCACTTT | - | - | TRBV11-3 | 13 | TRBJ1-6
CASSQDVGTGPLDYGYTF | TGTGCCAGCAGCCAAGATGTTGGCACAGGGCCTTTGGACTATGGCTACACCTTC | - | - | TRBV4-2 | 18 | TRBJ1-2
CAWRAPRGGSNQPQHF | TGTGCCTGGAGGGCCCCCAGGGGGGGGAGCAATCAGCCCCAGCATTTT | - | TRBD1 | TRBV30 | 16 | TRBJ1-5
CASRGQGQTSSGNTIYF | TGTGCCAGCAGAGGACAGGGGCAAACGAGCTCTGGAAACACCATATATTTT | - | TRBD1 | TRBV4-2 | 17 | TRBJ1-3
CAISEDSRNQPQHF | TGTGCCATCAGTGAGGACAGTCGCAATCAGCCCCAGCATTTT | few | - | TRBV10-3 | 14 | TRBJ1-5
CASSSLAGASAYEQYF | TGTGCCAGCAGCTCCCTAGCGGGGGCCAGTGCCTACGAGCAGTACTTC | - | TRBD2 | TRBV11-2 | 16 | TRBJ2-7
CASSWTGGQPQHF | TGCGCCAGCAGCTGGACAGGGGGCCAGCCCCAGCATTTT | - | TRBD1 | TRBV5-1 | 13 | TRBJ1-5
CASSVGVWGEKLFF | TGTGCCAGCAGCGTAGGCGTATGGGGTGAAAAACTGTTTTTT | - | - | TRBV9 | 14 | TRBJ1-4
CASSQAFPGQGDSPLHF | TGTGCCAGCAGCCAAGCCTTCCCGGGACAGGGCGATTCACCCCTCCACTTT | - | TRBD1 | TRBV4-2 | 17 | TRBJ1-6
CASSPPGDRVGKLFF | TGTGCCAGCAGTCCACCGGGCGACAGGGTGGGAAAACTGTTTTTT | - | TRBD1 | TRBV28 | 15 | TRBJ1-4
CASSYIPGQGARAYEQYF | TGTGCCAGCAGTTACATTCCGGGACAGGGGGCGAGGGCCTACGAGCAGTACTTC | - | TRBD1 | TRBV6-2/TRBV6-3 | 18 | TRBJ2-7
CASSPLAGMGYTF | TGTGCCAGCAGTCCTCTGGCAGGGATGGGCTACACCTTC | once | - | TRBV2 | 13 | TRBJ1-2
CASSLYTSGAKDTQYF | TGTGCCAGCAGCTTATATACTAGCGGAGCAAAGGATACGCAGTATTTT | - | TRBD2 | TRBV7-2 | 16 | TRBJ2-3
CAWSPRRNQPQHF | TGTGCCTGGAGTCCCCGTAGGAATCAGCCCCAGCATTTT | - | - | TRBV30 | 13 | TRBJ1-5
CATSRGLQETQYF | TGTGCCACCAGTCGGGGCCTCCAAGAGACCCAGTACTTC | many | - | TRBV24-1 | 13 | TRBJ2-5
CAWSVIVGEQYF | TGTGCCTGGAGTGTAATAGTCGGGGAGCAGTACTTC | - | - | TRBV30 | 12 | TRBJ2-7
CASSQGPSGEQFF | TGTGCCAGCAGCCAAGGGCCCTCCGGCGAGCAGTTCTTC | few | - | TRBV3-1/TRBV3-2 | 13 | TRBJ2-1
CASSPWREGQSEQFF | TGTGCCAGCTCACCATGGCGGGAGGGCCAGTCTGAGCAGTTCTTC | - | TRBD2 | TRBV18 | 15 | TRBJ2-1
CASSLAFGPQTQANYGYTF | TGCGCCAGCAGCTTGGCCTTTGGGCCTCAAACCCAAGCTAACTATGGCTACACCTTC | - | - | TRBV5-1 | 19 | TRBJ1-2
CSVDPPGSDTQYF | TGCAGCGTTGATCCGCCAGGGTCAGATACGCAGTATTTT | - | - | TRBV29-1 | 13 | TRBJ2-3
CASSWGGPQETQYF | TGTGCCAGCAGCTGGGGGGGGCCTCAAGAGACCCAGTACTTC | - | - | TRBV7-2 | 14 | TRBJ2-5
CASSLGGSQPQHF | TGTGCCAGCAGCTTAGGGGGCAGTCAGCCCCAGCATTTT | - | - | TRBV7-3 | 13 | TRBJ1-5
CASSPSGGDNEQFF | TGTGCCAGCAGCCCTAGCGGGGGGGATAATGAGCAGTTCTTC | - | TRBD2 | TRBV7-2 | 14 | TRBJ2-1
CAWSPWGGEAFF | TGTGCCTGGAGTCCCTGGGGGGGTGAAGCTTTCTTT | - | - | TRBV30 | 12 | TRBJ1-1
CASSYMAEGDTQYF | TGTGCCAGCAGTTACATGGCGGAAGGGGATACGCAGTATTTT | few | - | TRBV6-2/TRBV6-3 | 14 | TRBJ2-3
CASSYGAGATGNTIYF | TGTGCCAGCAGTTACGGGGCAGGGGCGACTGGAAACACCATATATTTT | - | - | TRBV6-5 | 16 | TRBJ1-3
CAISVQETQYF | TGTGCCATCAGCGTTCAAGAGACCCAGTACTTC | - | - | TRBV10-3 | 11 | TRBJ2-5
CAISEQDRGGGYTF | TGTGCCATCAGTGAGCAAGACAGGGGAGGCGGCTACACCTTC | once | TRBD1 | TRBV10-3 | 14 | TRBJ1-2
CASSRGLSRGGNTEAFF | TGCGCCAGCAGCCGCGGACTAAGCAGAGGGGGGAACACTGAAGCTTTCTTT | - | - | TRBV4-3 | 17 | TRBJ1-1
CASSPGTGSPLHF | TGTGCCAGCAGCCCCGGGACAGGGTCACCCCTCCACTTT | - | TRBD1 | TRBV5-6 | 13 | TRBJ1-6
CASRTRTSGYEQYF | TGCGCCAGCAGAACCCGAACTAGCGGTTACGAGCAGTACTTC | - | TRBD2 | TRBV10-1 | 14 | TRBJ2-7
CASSQGQGIGSRGYTF | TGTGCCAGCAGCCAGGGCCAGGGTATTGGGTCTAGGGGCTACACCTTC | - | - | TRBV9 | 16 | TRBJ1-2
CASSHRELPGPQHF | TGTGCCAGCAGTCACAGGGAACTCCCAGGGCCCCAGCATTTT | - | - | TRBV6-6 | 14 | TRBJ1-5